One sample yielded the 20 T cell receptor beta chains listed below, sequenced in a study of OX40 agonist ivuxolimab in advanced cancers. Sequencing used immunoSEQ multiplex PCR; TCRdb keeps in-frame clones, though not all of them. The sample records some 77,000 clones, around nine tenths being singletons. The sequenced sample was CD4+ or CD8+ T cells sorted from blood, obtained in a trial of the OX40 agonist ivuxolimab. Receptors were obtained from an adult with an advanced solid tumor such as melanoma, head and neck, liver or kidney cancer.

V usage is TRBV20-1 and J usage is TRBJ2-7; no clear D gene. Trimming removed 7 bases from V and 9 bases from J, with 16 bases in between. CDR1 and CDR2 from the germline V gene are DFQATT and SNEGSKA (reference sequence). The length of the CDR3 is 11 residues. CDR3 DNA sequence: TGCAGTGGGAGAATGGTTTGGGGGCAGTACTTC. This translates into CSGRMVWGQYF.

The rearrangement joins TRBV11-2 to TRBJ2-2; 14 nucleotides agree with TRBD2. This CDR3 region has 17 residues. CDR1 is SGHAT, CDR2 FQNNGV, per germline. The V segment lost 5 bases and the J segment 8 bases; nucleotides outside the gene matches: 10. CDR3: CASSPPRGLAGEGELFF. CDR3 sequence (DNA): TGTGCCAGCAGCCCACCTCGGGGACTAGCGGGAGAAGGGGAGCTGTTTTTT.

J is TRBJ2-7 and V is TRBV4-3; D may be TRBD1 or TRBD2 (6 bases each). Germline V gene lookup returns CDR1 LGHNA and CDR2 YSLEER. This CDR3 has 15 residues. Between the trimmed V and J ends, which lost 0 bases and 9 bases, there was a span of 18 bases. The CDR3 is CASSQDVKGGTLQYF. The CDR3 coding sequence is TGCGCCAGCAGCCAAGATGTTAAAGGGGGGACACTGCAGTACTTC.

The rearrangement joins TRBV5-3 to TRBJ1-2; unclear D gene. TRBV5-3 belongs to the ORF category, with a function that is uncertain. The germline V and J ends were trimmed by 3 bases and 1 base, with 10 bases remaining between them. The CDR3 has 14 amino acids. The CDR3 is CARSSPADNYGYTF. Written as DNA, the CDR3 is TGTGCCAGAAGCTCCCCTGCCGATAACTATGGCTACACCTTC.

For the CDR3, the DNA is TGTGCCAGCACCTTTTTTAGCACAGATACGCAGTATTTT. Translation gives CASTFFSTDTQYF. The chain is built from TRBV5-6 and TRBJ2-3, with unresolved D. The CDR3 runs to 13 residues. Trimming stripped 6 bases from V and 0 bases from J, with 8 bases between. In germline, CDR1 is SGHDT, CDR2 YYEEEE.

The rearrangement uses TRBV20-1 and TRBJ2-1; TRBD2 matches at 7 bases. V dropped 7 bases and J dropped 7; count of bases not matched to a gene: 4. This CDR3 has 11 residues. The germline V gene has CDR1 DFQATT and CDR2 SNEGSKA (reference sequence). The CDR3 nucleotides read TGCAGTGGCGGGAGAGCTAATGAGCAGTTCTTC. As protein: CSGGRANEQFF.

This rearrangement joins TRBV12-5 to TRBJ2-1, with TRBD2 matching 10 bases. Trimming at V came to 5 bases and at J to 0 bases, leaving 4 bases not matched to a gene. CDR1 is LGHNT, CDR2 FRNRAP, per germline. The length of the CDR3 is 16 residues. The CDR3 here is CASGASGSSSYNEQFF. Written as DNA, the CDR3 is TGTGCTAGTGGTGCTAGCGGGAGTTCCTCCTACAATGAGCAGTTCTTC.

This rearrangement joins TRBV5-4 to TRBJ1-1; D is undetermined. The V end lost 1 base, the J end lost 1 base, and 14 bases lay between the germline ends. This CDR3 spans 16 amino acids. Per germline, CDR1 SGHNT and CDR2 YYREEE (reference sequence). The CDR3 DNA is TGTGCCAGCAGCTTGCCGGGGTACGCTCAGAACACTGAAGCTTTCTTT. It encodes CASSLPGYAQNTEAFF.

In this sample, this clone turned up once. For the CDR3, the DNA is TGTGCCAGCAGTTCCACCCTCGGGGCGGGAGCTAATGAGCAGTTCTTC. Amino acid sequence: CASSSTLGAGANEQFF. This chain links TRBV6-5 with TRBJ2-1; 7 bases fit TRBD2. Per germline, CDR1 MNHEY and CDR2 SVGAGI. The CDR3 sequence is 16 residues long. Trimming cost V 4 bases and J 7 bases; bases outside gene matches: 13.

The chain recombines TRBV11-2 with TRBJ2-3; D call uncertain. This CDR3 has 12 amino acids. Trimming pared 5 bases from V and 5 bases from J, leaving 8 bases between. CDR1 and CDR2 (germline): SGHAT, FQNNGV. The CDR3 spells CASSTSQDTQYF. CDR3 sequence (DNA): TGTGCCAGCAGCACATCTCAAGATACGCAGTATTTT.

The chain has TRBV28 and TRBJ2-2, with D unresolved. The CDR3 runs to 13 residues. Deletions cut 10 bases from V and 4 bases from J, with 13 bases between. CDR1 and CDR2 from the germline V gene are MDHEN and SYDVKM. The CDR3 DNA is TGTGCCACCGGGCCCACGTTCACCGGGGAGCTGTTTTTT. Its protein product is CATGPTFTGELFF.

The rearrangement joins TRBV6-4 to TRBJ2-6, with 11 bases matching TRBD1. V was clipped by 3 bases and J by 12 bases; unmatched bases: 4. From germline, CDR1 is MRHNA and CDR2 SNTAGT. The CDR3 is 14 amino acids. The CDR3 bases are TGTGCCAGCAGTGAGGGACAGGGGGTGCCCGTCCTGACTTTC. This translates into CASSEGQGVPVLTF.

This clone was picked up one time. The CDR3 nucleotides are TGCGCCAGCAGTGAGTCGACTCAAGGGGGTGAAAAACTGTTTTTT. Protein: CASSESTQGGEKLFF. The chain is built from TRBV10-1 and TRBJ1-4; possible D gene TRBD1, 6 bases. V was cut by 0 bases and J by 7 bases, with 12 bases left in between. Germline CDR1 WNHNN, CDR2 SYGVQD (reference sequence). The CDR3 has 15 residues.

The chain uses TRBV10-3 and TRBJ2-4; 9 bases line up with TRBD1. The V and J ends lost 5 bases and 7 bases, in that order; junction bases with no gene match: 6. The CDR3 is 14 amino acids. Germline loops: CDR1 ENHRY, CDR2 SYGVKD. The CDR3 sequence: CAISTSTGGNIQYF. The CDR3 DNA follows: TGTGCCATCAGTACATCGACAGGGGGGAACATTCAGTACTTC.

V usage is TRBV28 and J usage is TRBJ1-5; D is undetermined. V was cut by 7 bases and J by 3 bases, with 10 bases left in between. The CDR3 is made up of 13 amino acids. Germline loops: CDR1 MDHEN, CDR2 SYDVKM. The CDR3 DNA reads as TGTGCCAGCAAAAGGGAGAACAATCAGCCCCAGCATTTT. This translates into CASKRENNQPQHF.

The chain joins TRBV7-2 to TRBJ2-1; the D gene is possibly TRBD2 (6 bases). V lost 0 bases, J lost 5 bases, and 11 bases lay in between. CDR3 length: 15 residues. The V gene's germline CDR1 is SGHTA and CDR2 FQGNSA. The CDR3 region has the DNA TGTGCCAGCAGCTTAGCTAGCGGCTACGACAATGAGCAGTTCTTC. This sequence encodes CASSLASGYDNEQFF.

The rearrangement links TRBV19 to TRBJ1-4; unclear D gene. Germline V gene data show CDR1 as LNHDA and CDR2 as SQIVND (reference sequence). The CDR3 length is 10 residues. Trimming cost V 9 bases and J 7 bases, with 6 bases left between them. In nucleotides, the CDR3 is TGTGCCAGCCCACGTGAAAAACTGTTTTTT. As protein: CASPREKLFF. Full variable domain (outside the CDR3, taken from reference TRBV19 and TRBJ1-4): DGGITQSPKYLFRKEGQNVTLSCEQNLNHDAMYWYRQDPGQGLRLIYYSQIVNDFQKGDIAEGYSVSREKKESFPLTVTSAQKNPTAFYLCASPREKLFFGSGTQLSVL.

CDR3 coding DNA: TGTGCCAGCAGTCGGGACAGGGGAGTTGGTCAGCCCCAGCATTTT. Translating it yields CASSRDRGVGQPQHF. The chain uses TRBV6-1 and TRBJ1-5; TRBD1 agrees at 10 bases. In germline, CDR1 is MNHNS, CDR2 SASEGT. Unmatched junction bases numbered 7, after V lost 5 bases and J lost 6 bases. This CDR3 comprises 15 residues.

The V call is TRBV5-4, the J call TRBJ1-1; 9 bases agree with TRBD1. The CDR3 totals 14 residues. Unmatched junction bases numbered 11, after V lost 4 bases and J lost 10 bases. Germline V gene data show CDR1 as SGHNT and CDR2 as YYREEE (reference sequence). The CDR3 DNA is TGTGCCAGCAGCGGGCCGGGACAGGGTTCAGGAGCTTTCTTT. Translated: CASSGPGQGSGAFF. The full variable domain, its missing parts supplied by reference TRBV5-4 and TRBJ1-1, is ETGVTQSPTHLIKTRGQQVTLRCSSQSGHNTVSWYQQALGQGPQFIFQYYREEENGRGNFPPRFSGLQFPNYSSELNVNALELDDSALYLCASSGPGQGSGAFFGQGTRLTVV.

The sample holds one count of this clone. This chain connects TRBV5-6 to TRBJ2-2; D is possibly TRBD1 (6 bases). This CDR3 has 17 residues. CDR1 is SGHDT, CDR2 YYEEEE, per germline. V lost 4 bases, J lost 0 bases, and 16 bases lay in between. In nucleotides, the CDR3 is TGTGCCAGCAGCCTCCCGACAGGCCCCCCGAACACCGGGGAGCTGTTTTTT. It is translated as CASSLPTGPPNTGELFF.